This T cell receptor (beta chain) was retrieved from a study of OX40 agonist ivuxolimab in advanced cancers. Notes on the study in general: Researchers report that CD8+ T cells had, on average, more expanded clones than CD4+.

V lost 1 base, J lost 2 bases, and 2 bases stayed unmatched. CDR1 and CDR2 (germline): SGHDN, FVKESK. The CDR3 runs 15 residues. As to this clone: Its matching antigen is unknown.

Sequencing was performed with immunoSEQ multiplex PCR; in TCRdb, only in-frame clones are kept and a portion is missing. The table has about 17,000 clones, approximately 85% seen once. The V gene is TRBV14, the J gene TRBJ2-1; TRBD1 aligns across 7 bases. This TCR was recovered from an adult with an advanced solid tumor such as melanoma, head and neck, liver or kidney cancer. The sequencing used CD4+ or CD8+ T cells sorted from blood, collected in a trial of the OX40 agonist ivuxolimab. In DNA, the CDR3 is TGTGCCAGCAGCCAAGTTGGGACAGCCTACAATGAGCAGTTCTTC. It encodes CASSQVGTAYNEQFF.